This T cell receptor beta chain originates from a study of cytomegalovirus exposure and HLA in healthy donors. As for the study in general: A preliminary data release comprised roughly 85 million unique TCRs obtained from HLA-typed donors.

General observations from the study: Later analysis showed TCR association rates varying by HLA locus, highest for DRB1 and lowest for HLA-C.

The PCR ran on 60 Vbeta and 13 Jbeta primers. Profiled with immunoSEQ multiplex PCR; TCRdb holds only in-frame clones, not every one. The sample has 200,000 to 300,000 clones, about 80% seen once; the top ten hold 5% to 6.5%. V lost 1 base to trimming and J lost 2 bases; unmatched junction nucleotides: 9. This CDR3 comprises 18 residues. Per the germline V gene, CDR1 is SEHNR and CDR2 is FQNEAQ (reference sequence). Note on this clone: Antigen specificity is unknown.

The TCR originated in a woman in her thirties or forties in good health and CMV-seropositive. The chain uses TRBV7-9 and TRBJ2-5; 11 positions match TRBD2. Sample: PBMCs. This CDR3 is CASSLVPSSGRYQETQYF. The CDR3 DNA sequence: TGTGCCAGCAGCTTAGTACCTTCTAGCGGGAGGTATCAAGAGACCCAGTACTTC.